A single T cell receptor (beta chain) is shown here with its context. Some clones are missing from TCRdb's copy, which holds only in-frame ones; the method was immunoSEQ multiplex PCR. This sample carries approximately 280,000 clones, roughly 80% of them seen once, and the ten largest clones take 5%. This entry is derived from a study of blood T cell repertoires in COVID-19. Across the whole study: Acute and convalescent COVID-19 samples came from the United States, Italy and Spain.

Trimming cost V 2 bases and J 10 bases; bases outside gene matches: 10. This CDR3 region has 15 residues. Germline V gene sequence: CDR1 MDHEN, CDR2 SYDVKM. Sequenced material: PBMCs or T cells enriched from blood (not recorded which). The clonotype originates from a middle-aged man who had been exposed to COVID-19. This rearrangement joins TRBV28 to TRBJ1-4, with TRBD1 matching 7 bases. The CDR3: CASSLGFQGGGKLFF. The CDR3 bases are TGTGCCAGCAGTTTAGGATTTCAGGGGGGTGGAAAACTGTTTTTT.